This TCR beta chain was retrieved from a study of regulatory T cells in long-lasting Graves disease. Time point specified: newly diagnosed GD, antithyroid drugs for less than 3 months. Construction of the TCR library relied on RNA isolated from PBMCs. Sequencing libraries for TCR beta were prepared with iRepertoire HTBI primers and Arm-PCR of CDR3 regions. MiXCR, applied by TCRdb to the multiplex PCR reads, yields one record per CDR3 protein. The sample lists hundreds of thousands of distinct CDR3 sequences, about 16% occurring once. Trimming shortened V by 0 bases and J by 9 bases, and 18 bases separated the two germline ends. The V gene's germline CDR1 is DFQATT and CDR2 SNEGSKA (reference sequence). The CDR3 sequence is 15 residues long. These same data were also listed under a study on T cells in Graves' hyperthyroidism and ophthalmopathy.

This rearrangement joins TRBV20-1 to TRBJ1-5; tentatively, D is TRBD1 (5 bases). This receptor was obtained from a woman in her 30s with Graves disease. Material: peripheral blood mononuclear cells (PBMCs), obtained at new diagnosis, from a patient treated with antithyroid drugs. Here the CDR3 DNA reads TGCAGTGCTAGAGATAAAATAGGGGAAATGATGCCCCAGCATTTT. It specifies CSARDKIGEMMPQHF.